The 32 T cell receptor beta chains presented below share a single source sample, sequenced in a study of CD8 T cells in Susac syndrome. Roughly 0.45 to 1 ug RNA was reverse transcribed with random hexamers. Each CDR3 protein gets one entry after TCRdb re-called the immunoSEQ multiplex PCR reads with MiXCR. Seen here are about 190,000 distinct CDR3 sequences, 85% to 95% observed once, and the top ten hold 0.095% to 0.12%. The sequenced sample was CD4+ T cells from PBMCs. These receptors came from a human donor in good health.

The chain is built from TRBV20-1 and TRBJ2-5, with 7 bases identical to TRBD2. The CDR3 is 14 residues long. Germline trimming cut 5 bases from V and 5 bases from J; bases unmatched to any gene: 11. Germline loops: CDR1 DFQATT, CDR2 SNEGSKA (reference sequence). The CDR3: CSAESGAPGETQYF. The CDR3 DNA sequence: TGCAGTGCTGAAAGCGGGGCCCCAGGGGAGACCCAGTACTTC.

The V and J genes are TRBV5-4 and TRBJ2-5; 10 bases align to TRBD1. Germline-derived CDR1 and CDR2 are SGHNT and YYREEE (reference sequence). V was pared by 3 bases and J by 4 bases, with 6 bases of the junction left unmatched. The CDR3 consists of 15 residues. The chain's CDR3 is CASSSGRDRGETQYF. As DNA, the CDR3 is TGTGCCAGCAGCTCCGGCCGGGACAGGGGAGAGACCCAGTACTTC.

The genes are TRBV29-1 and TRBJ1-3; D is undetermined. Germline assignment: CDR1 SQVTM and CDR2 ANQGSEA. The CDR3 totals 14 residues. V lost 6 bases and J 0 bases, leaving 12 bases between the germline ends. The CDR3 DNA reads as TGCAGCGTGGGCAGAGACTACTCTGGAAACACCATATATTTT. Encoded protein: CSVGRDYSGNTIYF.

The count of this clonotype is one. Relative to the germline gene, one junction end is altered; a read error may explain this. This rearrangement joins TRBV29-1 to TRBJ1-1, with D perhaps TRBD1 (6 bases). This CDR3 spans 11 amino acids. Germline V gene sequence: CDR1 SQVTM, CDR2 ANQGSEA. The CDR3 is CSVGRDTEVFF. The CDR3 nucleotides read TGCAGCGTTGGCAGGGACACTGAAGTTTTCTTT.

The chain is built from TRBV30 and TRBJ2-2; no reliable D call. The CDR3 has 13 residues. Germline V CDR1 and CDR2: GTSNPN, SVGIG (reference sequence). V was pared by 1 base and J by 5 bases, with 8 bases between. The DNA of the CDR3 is TGTGCCTGGAGTGGGACGGCTACCGGGGAGCTGTTTTTT. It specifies CAWSGTATGELFF.

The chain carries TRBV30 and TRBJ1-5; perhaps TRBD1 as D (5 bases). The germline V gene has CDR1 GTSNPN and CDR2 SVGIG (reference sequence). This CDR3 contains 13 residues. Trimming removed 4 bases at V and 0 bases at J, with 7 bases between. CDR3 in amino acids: CAWKGNSNQPQHF. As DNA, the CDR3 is TGTGCCTGGAAGGGGAATAGCAATCAGCCCCAGCATTTT.

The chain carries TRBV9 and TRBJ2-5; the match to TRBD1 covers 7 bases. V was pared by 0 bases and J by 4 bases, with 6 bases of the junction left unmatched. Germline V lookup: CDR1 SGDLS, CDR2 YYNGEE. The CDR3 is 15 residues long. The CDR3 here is CASSVERGQLETQYF. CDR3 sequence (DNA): TGTGCCAGCAGCGTAGAGAGGGGACAGTTAGAGACCCAGTACTTC.

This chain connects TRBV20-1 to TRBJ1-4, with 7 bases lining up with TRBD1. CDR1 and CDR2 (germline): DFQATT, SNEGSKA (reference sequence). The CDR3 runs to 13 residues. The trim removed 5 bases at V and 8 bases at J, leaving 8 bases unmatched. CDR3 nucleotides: TGCAGTGCTTCGACAGGGCAAGGGGAAAAACTGTTTTTT. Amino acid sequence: CSASTGQGEKLFF.

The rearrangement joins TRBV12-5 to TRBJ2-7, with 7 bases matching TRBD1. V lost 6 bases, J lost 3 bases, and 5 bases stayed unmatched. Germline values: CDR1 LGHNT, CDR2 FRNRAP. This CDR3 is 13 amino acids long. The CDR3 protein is CASGQGTDYEQYF. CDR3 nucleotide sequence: TGTGCTAGTGGGCAAGGGACAGACTACGAGCAGTACTTC. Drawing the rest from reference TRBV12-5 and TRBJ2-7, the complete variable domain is DARVTQTPRHKVTEMGQEVTMRCQPILGHNTVFWYRQTMMQGLELLAYFRNRAPLDDSGMPKDRFSAEMPDATLATLKIQPSEPRDSAVYFCASGQGTDYEQYFGPGTRLTVT.

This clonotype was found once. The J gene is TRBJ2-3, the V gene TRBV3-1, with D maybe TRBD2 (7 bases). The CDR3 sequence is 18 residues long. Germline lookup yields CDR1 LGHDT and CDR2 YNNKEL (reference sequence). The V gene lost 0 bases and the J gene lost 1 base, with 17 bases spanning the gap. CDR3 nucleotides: TGTGCCAGCAGCCAAGATTGGGCGGCGGGGGCCCGCACAGATACGCAGTATTTT. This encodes CASSQDWAAGARTDTQYF.

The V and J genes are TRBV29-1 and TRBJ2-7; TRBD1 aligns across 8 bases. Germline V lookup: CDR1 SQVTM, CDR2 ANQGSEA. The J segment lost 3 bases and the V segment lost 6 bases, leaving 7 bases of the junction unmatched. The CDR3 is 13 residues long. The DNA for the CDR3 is TGCAGCGTGCCGGGGACAGGCCTCTACGAGCAGTACTTC. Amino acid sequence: CSVPGTGLYEQYF.

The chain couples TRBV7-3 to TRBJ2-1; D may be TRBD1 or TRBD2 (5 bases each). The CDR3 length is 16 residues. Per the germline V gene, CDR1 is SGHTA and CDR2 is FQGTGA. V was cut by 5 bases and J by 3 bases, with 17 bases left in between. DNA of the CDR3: TGTGCCAGCAGCGGAGAGGGGCAGGGCATCTACAATGAGCAGTTCTTC. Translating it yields CASSGEGQGIYNEQFF.

CDR3 in amino acids: CASTRLAGTNEQFF. CDR3 nucleotide sequence: TGTGCCAGCACCCGACTAGCGGGAACCAATGAGCAGTTCTTC. V is TRBV6-5 and J is TRBJ2-1; TRBD2 aligns across 11 bases. The CDR3 runs 14 residues. The V and J ends lost 7 bases and 6 bases, in that order; junction bases with no gene match: 5. The V gene's germline CDR1 is MNHEY and CDR2 SVGAGI.

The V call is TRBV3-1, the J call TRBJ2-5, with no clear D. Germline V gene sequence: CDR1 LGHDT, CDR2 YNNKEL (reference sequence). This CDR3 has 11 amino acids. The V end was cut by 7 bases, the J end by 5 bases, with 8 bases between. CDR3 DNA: TGTGCCAGCACCTATGAGGAGACCCAGTACTTC. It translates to CASTYEETQYF.

The CDR3 DNA sequence: TGTGCCAGCAGCCAAGGTACGTGGTCCTACGAGCAGTACGTC. Its protein product is CASSQGTWSYEQYV. V gene TRBV3-1 combines with J gene TRBJ2-7; D gene ambiguous. V shed 1 base and J shed 1 base, with 8 bases lying between them. The CDR3 totals 14 residues. Germline CDR1 LGHDT, CDR2 YNNKEL (reference sequence).

CDR3 residues: CSVGADASSYNEQFF. Written as DNA, the CDR3 is TGCAGCGTTGGGGCAGATGCAAGCTCCTACAATGAGCAGTTCTTC. The V and J genes are TRBV29-1 and TRBJ2-1; D uncertain. CDR3 size: 15 residues. Looked up from germline, CDR1 is SQVTM and CDR2 is ANQGSEA. The V end was cut by 4 bases, the J end by 0 bases, with 13 bases between.

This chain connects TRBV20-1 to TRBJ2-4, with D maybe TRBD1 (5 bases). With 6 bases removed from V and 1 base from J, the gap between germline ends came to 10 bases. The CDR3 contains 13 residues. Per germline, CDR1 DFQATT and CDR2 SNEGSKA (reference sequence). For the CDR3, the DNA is TGCAGTGCCCGTCCAGGGGCCAAAAACATTCAGTACTTC. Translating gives CSARPGAKNIQYF.

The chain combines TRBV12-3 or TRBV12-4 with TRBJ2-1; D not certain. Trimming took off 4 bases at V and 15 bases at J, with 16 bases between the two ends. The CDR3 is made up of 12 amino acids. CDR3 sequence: CASSSRFSSPFF. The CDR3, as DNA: TGTGCCAGCAGTTCCCGGTTTAGTAGCCCGTTCTTC.

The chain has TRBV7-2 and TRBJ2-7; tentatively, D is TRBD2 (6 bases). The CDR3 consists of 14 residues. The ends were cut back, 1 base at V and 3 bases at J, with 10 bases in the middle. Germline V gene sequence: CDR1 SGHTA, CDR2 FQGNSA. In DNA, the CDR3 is TGTGCCAGCAGCTTAGACCAGGGAGGCTACGAGCAGTACTTC. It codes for CASSLDQGGYEQYF.

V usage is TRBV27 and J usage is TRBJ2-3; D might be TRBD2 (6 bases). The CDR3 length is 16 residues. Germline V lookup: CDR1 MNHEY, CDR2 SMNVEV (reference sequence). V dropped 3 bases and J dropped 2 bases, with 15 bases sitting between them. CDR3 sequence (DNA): TGTGCCAGCAGTTTTCGCCCAGGGACTTTCACAGATACGCAGTATTTT. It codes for CASSFRPGTFTDTQYF.

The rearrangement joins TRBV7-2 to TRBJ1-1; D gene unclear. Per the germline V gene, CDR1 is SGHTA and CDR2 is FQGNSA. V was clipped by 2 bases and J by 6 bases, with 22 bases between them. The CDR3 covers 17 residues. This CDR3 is CASSLTALGSAASEAFF. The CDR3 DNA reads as TGTGCCAGCAGCTTAACGGCGCTGGGCAGTGCAGCCTCTGAAGCTTTCTTT.

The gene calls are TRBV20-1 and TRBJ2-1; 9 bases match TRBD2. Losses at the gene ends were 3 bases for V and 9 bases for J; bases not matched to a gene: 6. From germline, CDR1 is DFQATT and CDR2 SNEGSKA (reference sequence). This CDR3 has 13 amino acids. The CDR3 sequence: CSASSGRWAEQFF. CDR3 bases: TGCAGTGCTAGTAGCGGGAGATGGGCTGAGCAGTTCTTC.

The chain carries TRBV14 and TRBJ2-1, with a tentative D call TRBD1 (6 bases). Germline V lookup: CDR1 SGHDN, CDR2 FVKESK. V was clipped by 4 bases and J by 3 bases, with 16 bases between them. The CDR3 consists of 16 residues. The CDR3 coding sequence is TGTGCCAGCAGCCCGAATCCAGGGGTTTACTACAATGAGCAGTTCTTC. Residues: CASSPNPGVYYNEQFF.

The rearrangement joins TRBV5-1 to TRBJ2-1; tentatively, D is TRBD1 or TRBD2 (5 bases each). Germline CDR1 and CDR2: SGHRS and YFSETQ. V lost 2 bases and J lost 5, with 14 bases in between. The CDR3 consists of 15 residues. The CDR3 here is CASSFGDPKDNEQFF. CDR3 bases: TGCGCCAGCAGCTTTGGGGACCCGAAAGACAATGAGCAGTTCTTC. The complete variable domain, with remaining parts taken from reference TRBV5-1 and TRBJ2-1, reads KAGVTQTPRYLIKTRGQQVTLSCSPISGHRSVSWYQQTPGQGLQFLFEYFSETQRNKGNFPGRFSGRQFSNSRSEMNVSTLELGDSALYLCASSFGDPKDNEQFFGPGTRLTVL.

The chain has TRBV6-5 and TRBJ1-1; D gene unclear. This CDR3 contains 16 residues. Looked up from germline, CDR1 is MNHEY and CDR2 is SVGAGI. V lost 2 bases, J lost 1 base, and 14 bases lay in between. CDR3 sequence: CASSYRRVAGNTEAFF. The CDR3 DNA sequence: TGTGCCAGCAGTTACAGGCGGGTGGCAGGGAACACTGAAGCTTTCTTT.

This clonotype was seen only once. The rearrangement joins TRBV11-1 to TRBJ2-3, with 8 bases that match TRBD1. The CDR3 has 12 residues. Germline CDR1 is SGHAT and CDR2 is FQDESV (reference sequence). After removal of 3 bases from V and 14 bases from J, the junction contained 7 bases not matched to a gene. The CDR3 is CASSFETGAPYF. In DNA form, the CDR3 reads TGTGCCAGCAGCTTCGAGACAGGGGCCCCGTATTTT.

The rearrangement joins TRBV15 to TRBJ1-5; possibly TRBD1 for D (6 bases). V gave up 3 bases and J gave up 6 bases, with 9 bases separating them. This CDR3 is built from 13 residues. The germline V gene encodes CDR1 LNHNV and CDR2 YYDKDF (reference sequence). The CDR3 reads CATSRAGVQPQHF. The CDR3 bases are TGTGCCACCAGCAGGGCAGGGGTTCAGCCCCAGCATTTT.

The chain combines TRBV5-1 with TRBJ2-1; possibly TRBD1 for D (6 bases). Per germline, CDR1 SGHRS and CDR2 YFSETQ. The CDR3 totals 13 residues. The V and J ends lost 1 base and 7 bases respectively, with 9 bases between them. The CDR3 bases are TGCGCCAGCAGCTTGCCAGGGGCGAATGAGCAGTTCTTC. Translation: CASSLPGANEQFF.

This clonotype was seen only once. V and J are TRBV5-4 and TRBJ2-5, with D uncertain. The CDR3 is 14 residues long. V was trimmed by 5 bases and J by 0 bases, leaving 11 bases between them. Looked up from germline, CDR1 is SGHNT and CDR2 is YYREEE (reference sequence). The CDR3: CASRLDANQETQYF. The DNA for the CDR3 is TGTGCCAGCAGGCTGGACGCAAACCAAGAGACCCAGTACTTC.

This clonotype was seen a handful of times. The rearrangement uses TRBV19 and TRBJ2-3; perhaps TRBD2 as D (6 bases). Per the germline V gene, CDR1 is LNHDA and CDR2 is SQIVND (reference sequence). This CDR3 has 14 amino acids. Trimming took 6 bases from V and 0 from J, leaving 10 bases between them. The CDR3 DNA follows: TGTGCCAGTAGCCGGGACTCAAGCACAGATACGCAGTATTTT. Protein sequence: CASSRDSSTDTQYF.

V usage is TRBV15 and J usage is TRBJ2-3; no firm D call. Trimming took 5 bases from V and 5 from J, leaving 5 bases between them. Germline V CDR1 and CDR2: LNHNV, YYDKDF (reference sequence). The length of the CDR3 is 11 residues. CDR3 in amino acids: CATSGRDTQYF. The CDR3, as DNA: TGTGCCACCAGCGGGCGAGATACGCAGTATTTT.

CDR3 sequence reads: CASRHWGGTTYEQYF. CDR3 DNA sequence: TGTGCCAGTCGACACTGGGGGGGCACCACCTACGAGCAGTACTTC. J is TRBJ2-7 and V is TRBV11-2, with TRBD2 as a possible D gene (7 bases). Germline loops: CDR1 SGHAT, CDR2 FQNNGV. CDR3 length equals 15 residues. V shed 9 bases and J shed 2 bases, with 20 bases lying between them. Using reference TRBV11-2 and TRBJ2-7 for the parts outside the CDR3, the full variable domain is EAGVAQSPRYKIIEKRQSVAFWCNPISGHATLYWYQQILGQGPKLLIQFQNNGVVDDSQLPKDRFSAERLKGVDSTLKIQPAKLEDSAVYLCASRHWGGTTYEQYFGPGTRLTVT.